Listed below are T cell receptor beta chains from one sample, sequenced in a study of glioma-infiltrating T cells after dendritic cell vaccination. Profiled with immunoSEQ multiplex PCR; TCRdb holds only in-frame clones, not every one. The table records 80,000 to 95,000 clones, around 84% of them present only once. The sample here was blood, taken after dendritic cell vaccination. The receptors originated from a human donor with glioblastoma. Both conserved end residues are part of each CDR3. D genes are given only for firm matches. The size entry is marked missing in some rows and otherwise reads once, few, many or a size class.

>TRBJ2-2|NA|TRBV5-1|TRBD1|15
CASSRRQGKDGELFF
TGCGCCAGCAGCCGCCGACAGGGCAAGGACGGGGAGCTGTTTTTT
>TRBJ2-7|NA|TRBV28|TRBD2|15
CASSLTLAVGYEQYF
TGTGCCAGCAGTTTAACTCTAGCGGTTGGGTACGAGCAGTACTTC
>TRBJ1-5|NA|TRBV19|TRBD1|18
CASSRKGQGSYSNQPQHF
TGTGCCAGTAGTCGGAAGGGACAGGGGTCTTATAGCAATCAGCCCCAGCATTTT
>TRBJ2-7|NA|TRBV27|NA|14
CASKAGQSSYEQYF
TGTGCCAGCAAGGCAGGACAAAGTAGCTACGAGCAGTACTTC
>TRBJ2-7|NA|TRBV7-6|NA|14
CASSLVDSPYEQYF
TGTGCCAGCAGCTTAGTGGACAGCCCCTACGAGCAGTACTTC
>TRBJ1-2|NA|TRBV15|NA|16
CATSRGYRQESYGYTF
TGTGCCACCAGCAGAGGCTACCGACAGGAGTCTTATGGCTACACCTTC
>TRBJ1-5|NA|TRBV6-1|NA|15
CASTLGTGPTQPQHF
TGTGCCAGCACCCTGGGTACAGGGCCCACTCAGCCCCAGCATTTT
>TRBJ2-7|NA|TRBV18|TRBD1|14
CASSGTVSSYEQYF
TGTGCCAGCTCCGGGACAGTAAGCTCCTACGAGCAGTACTTC
>TRBJ1-1|NA|TRBV6-4|NA|13
CASSENRNTEAFF
TGTGCCAGCAGTGAGAACAGGAACACTGAAGCTTTCTTT
>TRBJ1-2|NA|TRBV25-1|NA|13
CASSAAPSSGYTF
TGTGCCAGCAGTGCCGCCCCGAGTTCTGGCTACACCTTC
>TRBJ2-7|NA|TRBV9|TRBD1|17
CASSVGAGTGVAYEQYF
TGTGCCAGCAGCGTAGGGGCCGGGACAGGCGTTGCCTACGAGCAGTACTTC
>TRBJ2-5|NA|TRBV7-9|NA|14
CASSLEESQETQYF
TGTGCCAGCAGCTTAGAGGAGAGCCAAGAGACCCAGTACTTC
>TRBJ1-1|few|TRBV19|TRBD1|12
CATDRGDTEAFF
TGTGCCACGGACAGGGGTGATACTGAAGCTTTCTTT
>TRBJ2-7|NA|TRBV5-6|TRBD2|15
CASSSGLLSSYEQYF
TGTGCCAGCAGCTCGGGACTACTTAGCTCCTACGAGCAGTACTTC
>TRBJ2-1|NA|TRBV5-6|TRBD1|19
CASSWSRAGQGTRGNEQFF
TGTGCCAGCAGCTGGAGTAGGGCAGGACAGGGTACACGGGGCAATGAGCAGTTCTTC
>TRBJ2-5|NA|TRBV2|TRBD1|15
CASRGQGAVGETQYF
TGTGCCAGCAGGGGACAGGGGGCGGTCGGGGAGACCCAGTACTTC
>TRBJ2-1|NA|TRBV6-4|NA|13
CASSDEGHGEQFF
TGTGCCAGCAGTGACGAGGGACATGGTGAGCAGTTCTTC
>TRBJ2-3|NA|TRBV4-1|NA|16
CASSQGWTPSTDTQYF
TGCGCCAGCAGCCAAGGATGGACACCTAGCACAGATACGCAGTATTTT
>TRBJ2-5|NA|TRBV7-6|TRBD2|15
CASSLSRGVQETQYF
TGTGCCAGCAGCTTGTCCCGGGGGGTACAAGAGACCCAGTACTTC
>TRBJ2-7|NA|TRBV30|TRBD1|14
CAWRGRTGDYEQYF
TGTGCCTGGAGGGGTAGGACAGGGGATTACGAGCAGTACTTC
>TRBJ2-2|NA|TRBV7-2|TRBD2|13
CASSFGTSGELFF
TGTGCCAGCAGCTTCGGGACTAGCGGGGAGCTGTTTTTT
>TRBJ1-4|NA|TRBV19|NA|14
CASSWAATNEKLFF
TGTGCCAGTAGTTGGGCAGCAACTAATGAAAAACTGTTTTTT
>TRBJ1-3|NA|TRBV19|TRBD1|15
CASTPGGFGRNTIYF
TGTGCCAGTACCCCAGGGGGATTTGGGAGAAACACCATATATTTT
>TRBJ2-1|NA|TRBV6-5|TRBD2|15
CASRKPAGVNNEQFF
TGTGCCAGCAGGAAACCAGCGGGAGTAAACAATGAGCAGTTCTTC
>TRBJ2-1|NA|TRBV9|TRBD2|22
CASSLPYSRTSGADYSYNEQFF
TGTGCCAGCAGCCTCCCCTATTCTAGGACTAGCGGGGCCGATTACTCCTACAATGAGCAGTTCTTC
>TRBJ1-2|NA|TRBV19|NA|13
CASAPGKYYGYTF
TGTGCCAGTGCACCAGGGAAATACTATGGCTACACCTTC
>TRBJ2-1|NA|TRBV9|NA|13
CASSVVVGDEQFF
TGTGCCAGCAGCGTAGTCGTGGGCGATGAGCAGTTCTTC
>TRBJ1-2|NA|TRBV9|TRBD1|17
CASSPFVGGRGLYGYTF
TGTGCCAGCAGCCCCTTTGTGGGGGGCAGGGGGCTTTACGGCTACACCTTC
>TRBJ2-6|NA|TRBV19|TRBD2|18
CASSQRLAGEPGANVLTF
TGTGCCAGTAGCCAACGACTAGCGGGAGAGCCTGGGGCCAACGTCCTGACTTTC